The source of this T cell receptor beta chain is a study of cytomegalovirus exposure and HLA in healthy donors. Study-wide results and limits: Upon later analysis, TCR association rates were observed to vary by HLA locus, being highest for DRB1 and lowest for HLA-C. The study designated around 150 TCR beta chains cytomegalovirus-associated. Later analysis demonstrated an association between a missense DCLRE1C variant and TCR beta V- and J-gene trimming. Among donors in an Asian-associated ancestry cluster, a later analysis reportedly found fewer N-insertions than the approximately 700-donor mean.

The PCR made use of 60 Vbeta and 13 Jbeta primers. Repertoires were generated with immunoSEQ multiplex PCR, while TCRdb's copy carries only in-frame clones and drops some. The table for this sample gives approximately 110,000 clones. On this clone: Its target is unknown.

The clonotype originates from a man between 18 and 35 years old in good health and CMV-seronegative. The sample comprised PBMCs.

In DNA form, the CDR3 reads TGTGCCAGCAGCTTAGCGGAGGGGCCCCAGCATTTT. As protein: CASSLAEGPQHF. This chain uses TRBV7-9 with TRBJ1-5; no clear D. Germline CDR1 reads SEHNR; CDR2 reads FQNEAQ (reference sequence). The V end lost 0 bases, the J end lost 9 bases, and 6 bases lay between the germline ends. CDR3 length: 12 residues.